This T cell receptor (beta chain) was recovered during a study of T cells in Graves' hyperthyroidism and ophthalmopathy. Notes on the study in general: Stable hyperthyroidism was told apart from ophthalmopathy by a model built on 13 V-J features. Among thyroid clonotypes expanded above 0.001, most also appeared in blood.

Using RNA transcripts as the source, TCR beta CDR3 regions were amplified. The TCR CDR3 first-round RT-PCR relied on the HTBI primer set. TCRdb reprocessed the multiplex PCR reads via MiXCR and lists one record per CDR3 protein. Found here are about 640,000 distinct CDR3 sequences, around 15% of them singletons; the top ten hold around 13%. This clonotype came up many times. Its matching antigen is unknown. Individuals with ophthalmopathy presented a Clinical Activity Score of at least 3, a NOSPECS grade of at least 4 and a duration under 3 months. A patient was excluded if there was uncontrolled infection, other autoimmune disease, pregnancy or lactation. The CDR3 spans 12 residues. Germline V gene lookup returns CDR1 LNHNV and CDR2 YYDKDF (reference sequence). Trimming stripped 0 bases from V and 8 bases from J, with 7 bases between.

The sequence derives from a woman in her 50s with Graves' ophthalmopathy. What was sequenced was blood. The V gene is TRBV15, the J gene TRBJ1-2, with D unclear. The CDR3 loop reads CATSRDYPGYTF. CDR3 coding DNA: TGTGCCACCAGCAGAGATTATCCAGGCTACACCTTC. Complete variable domain (other parts from reference TRBV15 and TRBJ1-2): DAMVIQNPRYQVTQFGKPVTLSCSQTLNHNVMYWYQQKSSQAPKLLFHYYDKDFNNEADTPDNFQSRRPNTSFCFLDIRSPGLGDTAMYLCATSRDYPGYTFGSGTRLTVV.